The clone carrying this T cell receptor beta chain was detected a few times. TCRdb keeps only in-frame clones here, not all; method: immunoSEQ multiplex PCR. This sample has 150,000 to 200,000 clones, with approximately 84% found just once. These data come from a study of blood T cell repertoires in COVID-19. From germline, CDR1 is LNHDA and CDR2 SQIVND (reference sequence). V was clipped by 7 bases and J by 5 bases; unmatched bases: 5. The CDR3 runs to 14 residues. The chain carries TRBV19 and TRBJ2-3; 11 bases align to TRBD2. This receptor was obtained from a human donor with acute or convalescent COVID-19. The donor label of this sample is uncertain. Input material: peripheral blood. The CDR3 nucleotides are TGTGCCAGTAATAGCGGGAGGGTGGGAGATACGCAGTATTTT. It specifies CASNSGRVGDTQYF.